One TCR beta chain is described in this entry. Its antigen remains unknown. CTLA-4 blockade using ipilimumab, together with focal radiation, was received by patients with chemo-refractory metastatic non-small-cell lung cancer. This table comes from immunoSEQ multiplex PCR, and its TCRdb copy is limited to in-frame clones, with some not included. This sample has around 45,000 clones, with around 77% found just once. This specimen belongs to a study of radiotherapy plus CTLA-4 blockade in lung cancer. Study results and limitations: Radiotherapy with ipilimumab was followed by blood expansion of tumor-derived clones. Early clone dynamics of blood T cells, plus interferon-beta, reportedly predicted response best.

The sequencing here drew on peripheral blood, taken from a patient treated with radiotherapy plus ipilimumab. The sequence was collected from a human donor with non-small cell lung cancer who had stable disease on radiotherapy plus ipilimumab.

CDR3 in amino acids: CASSFQDGRERADTEAFF. In nucleotides, the CDR3 is TGCGCCAGCAGCTTCCAGGACGGAAGGGAGAGGGCAGACACTGAAGCTTTCTTT. V usage is TRBV5-1 and J usage is TRBJ1-1; D is undetermined. Between the trimmed V and J ends, which lost 2 bases and 3 bases, there was a span of 23 bases. The germline V gene encodes CDR1 SGHRS and CDR2 YFSETQ. This CDR3 has 18 residues.